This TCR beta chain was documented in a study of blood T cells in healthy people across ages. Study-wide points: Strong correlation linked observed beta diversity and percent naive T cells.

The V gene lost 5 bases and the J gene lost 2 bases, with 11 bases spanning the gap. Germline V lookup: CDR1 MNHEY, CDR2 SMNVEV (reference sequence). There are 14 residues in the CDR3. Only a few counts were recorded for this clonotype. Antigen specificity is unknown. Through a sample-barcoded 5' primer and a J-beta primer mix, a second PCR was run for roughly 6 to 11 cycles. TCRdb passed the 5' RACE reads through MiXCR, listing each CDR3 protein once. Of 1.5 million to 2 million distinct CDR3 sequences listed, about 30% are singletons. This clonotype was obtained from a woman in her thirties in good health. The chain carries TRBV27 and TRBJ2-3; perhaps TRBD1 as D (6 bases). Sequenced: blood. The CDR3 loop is CASSTGFDTDTQYF. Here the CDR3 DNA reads TGTGCCAGCAGTACAGGGTTCGACACAGATACGCAGTATTTT.